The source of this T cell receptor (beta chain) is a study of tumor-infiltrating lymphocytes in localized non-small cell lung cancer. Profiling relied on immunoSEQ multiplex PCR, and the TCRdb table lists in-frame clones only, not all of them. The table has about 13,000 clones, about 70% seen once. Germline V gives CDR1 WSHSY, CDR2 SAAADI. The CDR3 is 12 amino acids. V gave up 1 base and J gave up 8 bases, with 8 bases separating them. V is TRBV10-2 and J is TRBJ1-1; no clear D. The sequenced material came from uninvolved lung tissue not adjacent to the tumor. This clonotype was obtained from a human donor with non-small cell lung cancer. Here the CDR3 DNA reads TGCGCCAGCAGTGAGTATCCCAGGGAAGCTTTCTTT. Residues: CASSEYPREAFF.